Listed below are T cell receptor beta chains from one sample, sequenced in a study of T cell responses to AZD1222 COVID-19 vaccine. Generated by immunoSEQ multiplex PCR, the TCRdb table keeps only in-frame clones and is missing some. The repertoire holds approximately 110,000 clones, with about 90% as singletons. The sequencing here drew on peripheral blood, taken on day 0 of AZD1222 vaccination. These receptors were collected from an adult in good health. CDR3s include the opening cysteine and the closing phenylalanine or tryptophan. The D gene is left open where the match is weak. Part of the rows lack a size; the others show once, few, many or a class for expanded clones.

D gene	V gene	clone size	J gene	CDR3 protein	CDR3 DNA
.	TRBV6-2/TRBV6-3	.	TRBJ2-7	CASSRGRDEQYF	TGTGCCAGCAGCCGAGGACGCGACGAGCAGTACTTC
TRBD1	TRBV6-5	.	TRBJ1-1	CASSYGQGEAFF	TGTGCCAGCAGTTACGGACAGGGGGAAGCTTTCTTT
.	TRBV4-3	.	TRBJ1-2	CASSPYPNYGYTF	TGCGCCAGCAGCCCCTACCCGAACTATGGCTACACCTTC
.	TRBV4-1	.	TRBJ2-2	CASSQGGLFERDTGELFF	TGCGCCAGCAGCCAAGGGGGTCTTTTCGAACGGGACACCGGGGAGCTGTTTTTT
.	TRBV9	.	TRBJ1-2	CASSQTAGPYGYTF	TGTGCCAGCAGCCAAACGGCGGGTCCCTATGGCTACACCTTC
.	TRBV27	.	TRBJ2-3	CASSLYGAFTDTQYF	TGTGCCAGCAGTTTATATGGCGCCTTCACAGATACGCAGTATTTT
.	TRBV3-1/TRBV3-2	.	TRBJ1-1	CASSQGAEAFF	TGTGCCAGCAGCCAAGGGGCAGAAGCTTTCTTT
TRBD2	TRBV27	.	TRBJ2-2	CASSLFAGGGTGELFF	TGTGCCAGCAGTTTATTTGCCGGGGGGGGCACCGGGGAGCTGTTTTTT
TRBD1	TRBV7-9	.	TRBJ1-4	CASTTGANEKLFF	TGTGCCAGCACCACAGGGGCTAATGAAAAACTGTTTTTT
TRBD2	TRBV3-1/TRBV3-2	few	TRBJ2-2	CASSQVGGAGELFF	TGTGCCAGCAGCCAAGTCGGGGGGGCCGGGGAGCTGTTTTTT
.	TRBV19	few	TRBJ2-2	CASSTLFTGELFF	TGTGCCAGTAGTACCCTTTTCACCGGGGAGCTGTTTTTT
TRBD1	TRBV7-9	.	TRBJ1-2	CASSDFRGQGRANYGYTF	TGTGCCAGCAGCGATTTTAGGGGACAGGGAAGAGCTAACTATGGCTACACCTTC
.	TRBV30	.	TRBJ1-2	CAWIRPSYGYTF	TGTGCCTGGATCAGGCCCAGCTATGGCTACACCTTC
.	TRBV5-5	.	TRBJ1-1	CASGQLIQGEAFF	TGTGCCAGCGGACAACTCATCCAAGGCGAAGCTTTCTTT
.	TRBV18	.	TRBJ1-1	CASSPPQGRNTEAFF	TGTGCCAGCTCACCACCCCAGGGTCGAAACACTGAAGCTTTCTTT
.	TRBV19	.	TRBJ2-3	CASSASNTQYF	TGTGCCAGTAGTGCCTCGAATACGCAGTATTTT
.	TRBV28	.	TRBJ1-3	CASSYPLGNTIYF	TGTGCCAGCAGTTACCCCCTCGGAAACACCATATATTTT
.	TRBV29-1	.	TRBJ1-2	CSVETSGIRYGYTF	TGCAGCGTTGAAACGTCAGGTATACGATATGGCTACACCTTC
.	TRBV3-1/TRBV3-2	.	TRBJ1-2	CASSPRQDANYGYTF	TGTGCCAGCAGCCCTCGACAGGACGCTAACTATGGCTACACCTTC
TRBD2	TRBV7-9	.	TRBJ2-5	CASSRTSGVETQYF	TGTGCCAGCAGCCGGACTAGCGGGGTAGAGACCCAGTACTTC
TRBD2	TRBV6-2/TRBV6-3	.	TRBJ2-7	CASSPPQTSGWYEQYF	TGTGCCAGCAGTCCCCCCCAGACTAGCGGGTGGTACGAGCAGTACTTC